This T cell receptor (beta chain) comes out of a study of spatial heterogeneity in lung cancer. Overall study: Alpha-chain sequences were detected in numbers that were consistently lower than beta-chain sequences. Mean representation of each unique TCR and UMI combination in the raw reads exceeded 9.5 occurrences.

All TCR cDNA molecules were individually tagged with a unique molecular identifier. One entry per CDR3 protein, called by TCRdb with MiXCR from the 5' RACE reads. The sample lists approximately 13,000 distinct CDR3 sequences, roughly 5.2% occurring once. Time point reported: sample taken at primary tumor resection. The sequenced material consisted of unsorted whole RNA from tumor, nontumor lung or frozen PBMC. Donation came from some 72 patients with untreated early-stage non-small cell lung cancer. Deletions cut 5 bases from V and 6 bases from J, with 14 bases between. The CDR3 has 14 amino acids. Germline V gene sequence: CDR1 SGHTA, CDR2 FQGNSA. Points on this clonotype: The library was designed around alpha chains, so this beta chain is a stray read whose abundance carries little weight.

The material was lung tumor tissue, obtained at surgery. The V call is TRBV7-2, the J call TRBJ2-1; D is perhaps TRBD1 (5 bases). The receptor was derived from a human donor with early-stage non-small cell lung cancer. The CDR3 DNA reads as TGTGCCAGCAGCCCCCGTTGGACAAGCAATGAGCAGTTCTTC. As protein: CASSPRWTSNEQFF.